The clone carrying this T cell receptor (beta chain) came up a few times. Germline V lookup: CDR1 SQVTM, CDR2 ANQGSEA. This CDR3 is 14 amino acids long. The germline V and J ends were trimmed by 2 bases and 3 bases, with 14 bases remaining between them. As part of sample collection, lesional scalp punch biopsies and peripheral blood were taken from alopecia areata patients. Extracted RNA was reverse transcribed, and the resulting cDNA served as sequencing template. TCRdb's copy holds only in-frame clones and misses some; the assay was immunoSEQ multiplex PCR. Seen here are about 97,000 clones, 41% observed once, and the top ten hold 1.3%. The sample is drawn from a study of CD8+ T cells in alopecia areata.

The chain uses TRBV29-1 and TRBJ2-7; possible D gene TRBD2, 6 bases. Sequencing used CD4+ T cells sorted from blood. This sequence was found in a human donor with alopecia areata. CDR3 sequence (DNA): TGCAGCGTTGAATTTAACGGGGGAGGCTACGAGCAGTACTTC. Translation gives CSVEFNGGGYEQYF.